This TCR beta chain comes out of a study of CXCR3-negative and CXCR3-positive naive CD8 T cells. Study as a whole: Total TRB output reached about 135 million reads, about 1.5 +/- 0.3 million per library. Points from the study as a whole: Diversity ran similarly high across both naive subsets but far lower in memory CD8+ cells. Naive cells that were CXCR3-positive had more hydrophobic TRB CDR3s (compared with CXCR3-negative naive cells).

Libraries of TRB cDNA were made by 5' RACE and carried UMIs. Following a re-call of the 5' RACE reads, TCRdb has one entry per CDR3 protein and lacks DNA. This sample's table has approximately 140,000 distinct CDR3 sequences. Notes on this clonotype: No antigen is known for it.

The CDR3 has 12 residues. The TCR was taken from a human donor in good health. Some clones in this sample may be carry-over from other donors' samples. Sequences were obtained from naive CXCR3+ CD8+ T cells from blood. The subset denotes: CD45RO-CCR7+CD27+CD95- naive CD8+ T cells expressing CXCR3 (TNR3+). The chain carries TRBV12-3 or TRBV12-4 and TRBJ2-3; the D gene TCRdb calls, TRBD1, cannot be checked with no DNA. CDR3: CASTLSSGTQYF.